This TCR beta chain stems from a study of T cell repertoires in cytomegalovirus infection. Across the study: CMV epitopes, recently identified HLA-C-restricted and well-studied HLA-B-restricted, were used. Matching HLA type and CMV infection were both indicated by public TCR beta signatures.

In the case of this clonotype: Its matching antigen is unknown.

Germline CDR1 is SEHNR and CDR2 is FQNEAQ (reference sequence). This CDR3 comprises 14 residues. The germline V and J ends were trimmed by 1 base and 8 bases, with 11 bases remaining between them. General study findings and limits: Identification of carriers of CMV plus the relevant HLA was achieved through cumulative public TCR beta family frequency. It was HLA-C-restricted CMV-specific TCR beta clonotypes that dominated the response ex vivo.

TCRdb processed the reads anew with MiXCR; each CDR3 protein has one entry. The table shows 750,000 to 950,000 distinct CDR3 sequences, with roughly 29% occurring only once. V gene TRBV7-9 combines with J gene TRBJ1-4; D not resolved. This TCR was sampled from a human donor in good health (CMV status not recorded). Some clones in this sample may be carry-over from other donors' samples. This specimen was cultured CD8+ T cells from PBMCs, taken from culture after CMV antigen stimulation. The CDR3 region has the DNA TGTGCCAGCAGCTTAGGTGACGGGTGGGAAAAACTGTTTTTT. Encoded protein: CASSLGDGWEKLFF.